The clone carrying this TCR beta chain appeared a few times. Its specificity is not known. These data belong to a study of cytomegalovirus exposure and HLA in healthy donors. Findings of the study overall: Prediction of most subjects' HLA-A and HLA-B alleles by TCR beta sequences was reportedly accurate. The records held CMV serostatus as the only immune exposure information.

The V and J ends lost 5 bases and 5 bases respectively, with 15 bases between them. This CDR3 is 13 amino acids long. Per the germline V gene, CDR1 is SQVTM and CDR2 is ANQGSEA. Both 60 Vbeta primers and 13 Jbeta primers went into the PCR. The assay was immunoSEQ multiplex PCR, and TCRdb's table has in-frame clones only and misses some. The sample holds approximately 150,000 clones, around four fifths seen once. What was sequenced was PBMCs. The J gene is TRBJ2-5, the V gene TRBV29-1; D is possibly TRBD1 (6 bases). The TCR originated in a man aged 18 to 29 in good health and CMV-seropositive. The CDR3 region has the DNA TGCAGCGTTTTTTTCCAGGGGATGGAGACCCAGTACTTC. Protein: CSVFFQGMETQYF.